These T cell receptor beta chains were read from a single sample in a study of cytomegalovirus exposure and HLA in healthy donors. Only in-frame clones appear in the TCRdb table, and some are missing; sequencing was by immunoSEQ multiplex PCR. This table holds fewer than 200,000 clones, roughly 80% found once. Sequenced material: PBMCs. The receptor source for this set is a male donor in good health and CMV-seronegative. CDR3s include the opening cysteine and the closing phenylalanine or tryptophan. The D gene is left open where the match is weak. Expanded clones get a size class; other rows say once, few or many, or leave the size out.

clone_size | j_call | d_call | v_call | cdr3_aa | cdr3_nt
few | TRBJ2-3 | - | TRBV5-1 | CASSPLEGRTDTQYF | TGCGCCAGCAGCCCCCTGGAGGGACGGACAGATACGCAGTATTTT
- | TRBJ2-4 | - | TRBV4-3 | CASSQDRLRGAGIQYF | TGCGCCAGCAGCCAAGATAGGCTAAGGGGAGCGGGCATTCAGTACTTC
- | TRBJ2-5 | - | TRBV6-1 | CASSPRVLQETQYF | TGTGCCAGCAGTCCCAGGGTTCTCCAAGAGACCCAGTACTTC
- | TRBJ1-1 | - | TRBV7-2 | CASSLTENTEAFF | TGTGCCAGCAGCCTGACTGAAAACACTGAAGCTTTCTTT
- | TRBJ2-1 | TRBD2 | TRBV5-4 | CASSTGGAAVYNEQFF | TGTGCCAGCAGCACCGGGGGGGCAGCGGTCTACAATGAGCAGTTCTTC
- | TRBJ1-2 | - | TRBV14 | CASGATNYGYTF | TGTGCCAGCGGAGCGACTAACTATGGCTACACCTTC
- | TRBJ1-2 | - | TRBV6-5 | CASREEGGPYGYTF | TGTGCCAGCCGCGAGGAAGGCGGGCCCTATGGCTACACCTTC
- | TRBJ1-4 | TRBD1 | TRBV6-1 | CASSRGQGGEKLFF | TGTGCCAGCAGTAGAGGACAGGGCGGTGAAAAACTGTTTTTT
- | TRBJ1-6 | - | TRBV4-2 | CASSPPGREGSPLHF | TGTGCCAGCAGCCCTCCAGGGAGGGAAGGTTCACCCCTCCACTTT
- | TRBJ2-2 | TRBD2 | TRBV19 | CASSVLAGDYGELFF | TGTGCCAGTAGTGTCCTAGCGGGGGATTACGGGGAGCTGTTTTTT
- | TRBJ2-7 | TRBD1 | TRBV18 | CASSPQRDRNEQYF | TGTGCCAGCTCACCACAACGGGACAGAAACGAGCAGTACTTC
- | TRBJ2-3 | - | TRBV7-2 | CASSPSAGDTQYF | TGTGCCAGCAGCCCATCAGCGGGAGATACGCAGTATTTT
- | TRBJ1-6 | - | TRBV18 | CASSPASTVSYNSPLHF | TGTGCCAGCTCACCTGCCTCGACAGTCTCCTATAATTCACCCCTCCACTTT
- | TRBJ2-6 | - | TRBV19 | CASQESGAGANVLTF | TGTGCCAGTCAAGAGTCAGGGGCTGGGGCCAACGTCCTGACTTTC
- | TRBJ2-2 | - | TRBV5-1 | CASSSSGTRTTGELFF | TGCGCCAGCAGTTCATCCGGGACAAGGACCACCGGGGAGCTGTTTTTT
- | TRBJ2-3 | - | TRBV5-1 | CASRSGEGFTDTQYF | TGCGCCAGCAGGTCTGGAGAGGGATTCACAGATACGCAGTATTTT
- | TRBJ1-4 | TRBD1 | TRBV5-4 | CASSNGRGRDEKLFF | TGTGCCAGCAGCAACGGAAGGGGGCGGGATGAAAAACTGTTTTTT
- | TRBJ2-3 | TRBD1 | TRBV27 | CASAQRDRVADTQYF | TGTGCCAGCGCACAAAGGGACAGGGTCGCAGATACGCAGTATTTT
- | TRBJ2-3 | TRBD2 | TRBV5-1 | CASSLERESTDTQYF | TGCGCCAGCAGCTTGGAGCGGGAGAGCACAGATACGCAGTATTTT
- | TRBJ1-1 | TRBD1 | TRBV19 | CASATGVSTEAFF | TGTGCCAGCGCGACAGGGGTGAGCACTGAAGCTTTCTTT
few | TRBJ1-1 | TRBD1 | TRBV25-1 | CASRGTENTEAFF | TGTGCCAGCAGAGGGACAGAGAACACTGAAGCTTTCTTT
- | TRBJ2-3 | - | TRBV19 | CASSARNAFDTQYF | TGTGCCAGTAGTGCGAGGAACGCTTTCGATACGCAGTATTTT
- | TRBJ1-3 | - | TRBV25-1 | CASSKQGGYGNTIYF | TGTGCCAGCAGTAAACAGGGCGGGTATGGAAACACCATATATTTT
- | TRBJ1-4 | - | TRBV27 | CASGPGLLTTNEKLFF | TGTGCCAGTGGACCGGGACTGCTTACAACTAATGAAAAACTGTTTTTT
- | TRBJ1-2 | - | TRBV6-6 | CASSRGSENYGYTF | TGTGCCAGCAGCCGGGGATCGGAAAACTATGGCTACACCTTC
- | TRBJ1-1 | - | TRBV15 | CATSRDWRGTNTEAFF | TGTGCCACCAGCAGAGATTGGAGGGGAACGAACACTGAAGCTTTCTTT
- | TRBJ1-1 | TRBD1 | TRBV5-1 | CASSSGQGGATEAFF | TGCGCCAGCAGCTCCGGACAGGGGGGGGCCACTGAAGCTTTCTTT
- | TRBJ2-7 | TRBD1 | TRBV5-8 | CASSLPGQPSYEQYF | TGTGCCAGCAGCTTGCCGGGACAGCCCTCCTACGAGCAGTACTTC
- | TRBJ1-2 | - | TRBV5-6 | CASSLVARGGYTF | TGTGCCAGCAGCTTGGTTGCGAGAGGAGGCTACACCTTC
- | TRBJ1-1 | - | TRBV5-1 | CASRRDGVYTEAFF | TGCGCCAGCAGGCGGGACGGGGTTTACACTGAAGCTTTCTTT
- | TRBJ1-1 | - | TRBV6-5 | CASSYSGLNTEAFF | TGTGCCAGCAGTTACTCCGGTCTGAACACTGAAGCTTTCTTT
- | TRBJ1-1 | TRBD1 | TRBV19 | CASRDRNTEAFF | TGTGCCAGCAGGGACAGGAACACTGAAGCTTTCTTT
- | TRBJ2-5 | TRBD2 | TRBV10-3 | CATGLAGSSPETQYF | TGTGCCACGGGACTAGCGGGTTCCTCCCCAGAGACCCAGTACTTC
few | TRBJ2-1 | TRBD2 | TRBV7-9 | CASTGGLHNEQFF | TGTGCCAGCACGGGAGGACTGCACAATGAGCAGTTCTTC
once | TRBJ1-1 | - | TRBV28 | CASRPTRANTEAFF | TGTGCCAGCAGGCCCACCAGGGCGAACACTGAAGCTTTCTTT
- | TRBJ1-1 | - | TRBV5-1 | CASSLPGQNTEAFF | TGCGCCAGCAGCTTGCCGGGACAGAACACTGAAGCTTTCTTT